This T cell receptor beta chain was obtained from a study of blood T cell repertoires in COVID-19. The assay was immunoSEQ multiplex PCR, and TCRdb's table has in-frame clones only and misses some. The sample lists under 350,000 clones, roughly 85% occurring once. This CDR3 has 15 amino acids. From germline, CDR1 is MNHEY and CDR2 SMNVEV (reference sequence). Trimming cost V 5 bases and J 4 bases, with 14 bases left between them. The receptor comes from a woman aged 40 to 55 with acute COVID-19. The chain uses TRBV27 and TRBJ2-2, with D possibly matching TRBD1 (6 bases). Material: PBMCs or T cells enriched from blood (not recorded which). This CDR3 is CASSDRRASTGELFF. In DNA, the CDR3 is TGTGCCAGCAGTGACAGGAGAGCGAGCACCGGGGAGCTGTTTTTT.